This is a list of T cell receptor beta chains from one sample in a study of shared clonotypes between healthy human individuals. Produced via immunoSEQ multiplex PCR; TCRdb's table is partial and in-frame only. This sample has roughly 2,500,000 clones, with 93% found just once. Input material: naive CD4+ T cells from PBMCs. Source of these receptors: a man aged 18 to 30 in good health. Some clones in this sample may be carry-over from other donors' samples. Both conserved end residues are part of each CDR3. The D gene is left open where the match is weak. A row's size may be missing; if present it is once, few, many or a size class.

TGTGCCAGCAGTCCCCGGGGAGTAGGCATGAACACTGAAGCTTTCTTT CASSPRGVGMNTEAFF TRBJ1-1 . 16 TRBV5-4 .
TGCGCCAGCAGTGAGTCTCGAAGGGGCAGCGACATCCTATCGCACTCTGGAAACACCATATATTTT CASSESRRGSDILSHSGNTIYF TRBJ1-3 . 22 TRBV10-1 .
TGTGCCAGCAGTTTGGGGTTCCGGGGCGATAATCAGCCCCAGCATTTT CASSLGFRGDNQPQHF TRBJ1-5 . 16 TRBV28 .
TGTGCCAGCAGCGTAGAACCGAGACAGGGTTTGGGAGGCTACACCTTC CASSVEPRQGLGGYTF TRBJ1-2 TRBD1 16 TRBV9 .
TGTGCCTGGAAATCGGTGCGACGGGGCACCGGGGAGCTGTTTTTT CAWKSVRRGTGELFF TRBJ2-2 . 15 TRBV30 once
TGTGCCTGGACTCGGCGCGGGTTGCACACCGGGGAGCTGTTTTTT CAWTRRGLHTGELFF TRBJ2-2 . 15 TRBV30 .
TGTGCCAGCAGCTTGAGGGGGGTAAACTACAATGAGCAGTTCTTC CASSLRGVNYNEQFF TRBJ2-1 . 15 TRBV5-4 .
TGTGCCAGCAGCCTGACTAGCGGGGCCTACAATGAGCAGTTCTTC CASSLTSGAYNEQFF TRBJ2-1 TRBD2 15 TRBV7-3 .
TGTGCCACCAGCAGACCTAGGGGACTAGCGGGAGGCCCGTCTCATTTTGGAGAGACCCAGTACTTC CATSRPRGLAGGPSHFGETQYF TRBJ2-5 TRBD2 22 TRBV15 .
TGCGCCAGCAGCTTGGTAGCGGGAGCTGCAGAGACCCAGTACTTC CASSLVAGAAETQYF TRBJ2-5 TRBD2 15 TRBV5-1 .
TGTGCCAGCAGCGGGAGGGCAGATACGCAGTATTTT CASSGRADTQYF TRBJ2-3 TRBD2 12 TRBV2 .